This TCR beta chain was retrieved from a study of spatial heterogeneity in lung cancer. Findings and caveats of the study: Blood contained ubiquitous expanded tumor TCRs more at resection than at follow-up.

The time point denotes: sample taken at primary tumor resection. There were around 72 donors, all of them untreated patients with early-stage non-small cell lung cancer. Whole RNA obtained from tumor, nontumor lung or frozen PBMC underwent sequencing without sorting. A single record per CDR3 protein comes from TCRdb applying MiXCR to the 5' RACE reads. The data show tens of thousands of distinct CDR3 sequences, about 7.7% seen once. This clonotype came up many times. The antigen is not known. The source of this sequence is a female donor with early-stage non-small cell lung cancer. This sample comprised PBMCs, obtained at surgery.

The CDR3 loop reads CSARHDTNTGELFF. Written as DNA, the CDR3 is TGCAGTGCTAGGCATGATACGAACACCGGGGAGCTGTTTTTT. The rearrangement joins TRBV20-1 to TRBJ2-2; D unresolved. The CDR3 loop spans 14 amino acids. Trimming removed 3 bases at V and 0 bases at J, with 8 bases between. From germline, CDR1 is DFQATT and CDR2 SNEGSKA (reference sequence).